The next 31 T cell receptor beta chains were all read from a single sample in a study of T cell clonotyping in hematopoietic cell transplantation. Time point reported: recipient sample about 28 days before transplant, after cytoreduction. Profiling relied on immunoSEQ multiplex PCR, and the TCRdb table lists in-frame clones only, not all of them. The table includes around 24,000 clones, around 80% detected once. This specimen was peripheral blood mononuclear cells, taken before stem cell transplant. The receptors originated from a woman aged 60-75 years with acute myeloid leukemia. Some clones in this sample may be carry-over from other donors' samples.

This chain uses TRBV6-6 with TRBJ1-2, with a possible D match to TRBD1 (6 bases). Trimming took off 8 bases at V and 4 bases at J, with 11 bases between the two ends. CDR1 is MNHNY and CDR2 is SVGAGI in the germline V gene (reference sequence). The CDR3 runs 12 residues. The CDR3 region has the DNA TGTGCCAGCTTCGACAGGATCTATGGCTACACCTTC. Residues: CASFDRIYGYTF.

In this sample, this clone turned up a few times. Here the CDR3 DNA reads TGTGCCATCAGTGATGGGCAGACCATAGAAGCTTTCTTT. Protein sequence: CAISDGQTIEAFF. This rearrangement joins TRBV10-3 to TRBJ1-1; D gene unclear. CDR1 is ENHRY, CDR2 SYGVKD, per germline. The CDR3 is 13 amino acids. Between the trimmed V and J ends, which lost 3 bases and 8 bases, there was a span of 13 bases.

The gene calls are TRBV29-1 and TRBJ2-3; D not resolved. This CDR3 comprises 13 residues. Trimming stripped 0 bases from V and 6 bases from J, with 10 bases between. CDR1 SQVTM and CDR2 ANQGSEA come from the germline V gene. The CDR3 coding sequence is TGCAGCGTTGAAGATCCAGGTTTTGATACGCAGTATTTT. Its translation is CSVEDPGFDTQYF.

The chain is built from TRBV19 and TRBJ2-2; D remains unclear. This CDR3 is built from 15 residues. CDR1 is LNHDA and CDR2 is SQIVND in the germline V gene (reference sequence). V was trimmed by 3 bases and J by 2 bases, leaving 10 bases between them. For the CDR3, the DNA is TGTGCCAGTAGTATCGGGCAACACAACACCGGGGAGCTGTTTTTT. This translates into CASSIGQHNTGELFF.

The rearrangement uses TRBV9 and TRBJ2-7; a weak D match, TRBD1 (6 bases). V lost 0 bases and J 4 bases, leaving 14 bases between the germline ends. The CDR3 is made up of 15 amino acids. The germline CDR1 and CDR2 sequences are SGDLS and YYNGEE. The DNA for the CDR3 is TGTGCCAGCAGCGTAGAGGTCGGGACAACATACGAGCAGTACTTC. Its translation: CASSVEVGTTYEQYF.

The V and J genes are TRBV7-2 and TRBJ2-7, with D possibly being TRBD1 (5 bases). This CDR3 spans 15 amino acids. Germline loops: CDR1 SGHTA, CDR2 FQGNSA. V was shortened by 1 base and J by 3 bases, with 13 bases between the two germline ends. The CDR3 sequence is CASSLGYRGLYEQYF. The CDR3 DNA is TGTGCCAGCAGCTTAGGTTATAGGGGTCTCTACGAGCAGTACTTC.

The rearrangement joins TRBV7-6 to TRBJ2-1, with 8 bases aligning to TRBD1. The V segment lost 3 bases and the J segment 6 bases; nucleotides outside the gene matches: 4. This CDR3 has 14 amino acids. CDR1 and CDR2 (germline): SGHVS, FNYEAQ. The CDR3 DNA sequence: TGTGCCAGCAGCTTGGACAGGGTCCGCAATGAGCAGTTCTTC. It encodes CASSLDRVRNEQFF.

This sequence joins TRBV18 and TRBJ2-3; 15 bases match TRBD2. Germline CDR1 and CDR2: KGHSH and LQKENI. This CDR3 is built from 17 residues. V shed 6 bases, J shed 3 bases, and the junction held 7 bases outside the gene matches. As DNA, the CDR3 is TGTGCCAGCTCCCCGGCGGGACTAGCGGGGGGAACAGATACGCAGTATTTT. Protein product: CASSPAGLAGGTDTQYF.

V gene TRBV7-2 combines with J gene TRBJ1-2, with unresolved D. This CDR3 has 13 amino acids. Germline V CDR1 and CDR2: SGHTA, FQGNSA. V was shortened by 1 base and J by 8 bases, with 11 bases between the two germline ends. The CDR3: CASSLGVAAGYTF. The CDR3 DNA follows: TGTGCCAGCAGCTTAGGGGTGGCCGCGGGCTACACCTTC.

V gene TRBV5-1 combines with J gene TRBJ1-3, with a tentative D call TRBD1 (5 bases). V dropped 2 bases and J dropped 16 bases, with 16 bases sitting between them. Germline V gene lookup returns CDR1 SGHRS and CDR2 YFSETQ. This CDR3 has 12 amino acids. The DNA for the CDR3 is TGCGCCAGCAGCTTCACCGGGACGTCCCCTTATTTT. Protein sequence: CASSFTGTSPYF. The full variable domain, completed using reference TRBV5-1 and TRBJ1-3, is KAGVTQTPRYLIKTRGQQVTLSCSPISGHRSVSWYQQTPGQGLQFLFEYFSETQRNKGNFPGRFSGRQFSNSRSEMNVSTLELGDSALYLCASSFTGTSPYFGEGSWLTVV.

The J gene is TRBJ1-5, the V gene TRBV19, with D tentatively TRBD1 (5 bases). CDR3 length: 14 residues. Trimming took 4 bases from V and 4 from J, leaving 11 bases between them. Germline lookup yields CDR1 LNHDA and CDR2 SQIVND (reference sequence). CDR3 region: CASSRGAGNQPQHF. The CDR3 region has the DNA TGTGCCAGTAGTAGAGGTGCAGGGAATCAGCCCCAGCATTTT. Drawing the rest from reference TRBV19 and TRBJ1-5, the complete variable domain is DGGITQSPKYLFRKEGQNVTLSCEQNLNHDAMYWYRQDPGQGLRLIYYSQIVNDFQKGDIAEGYSVSREKKESFPLTVTSAQKNPTAFYLCASSRGAGNQPQHFGDGTRLSIL.

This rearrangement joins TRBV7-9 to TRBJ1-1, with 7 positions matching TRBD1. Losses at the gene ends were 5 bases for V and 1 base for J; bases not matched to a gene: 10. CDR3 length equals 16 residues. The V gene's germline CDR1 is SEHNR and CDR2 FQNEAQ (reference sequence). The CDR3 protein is CASSPPGGRGNTEAFF. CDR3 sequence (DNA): TGTGCCAGCAGCCCCCCAGGGGGAAGGGGGAACACTGAAGCTTTCTTT.

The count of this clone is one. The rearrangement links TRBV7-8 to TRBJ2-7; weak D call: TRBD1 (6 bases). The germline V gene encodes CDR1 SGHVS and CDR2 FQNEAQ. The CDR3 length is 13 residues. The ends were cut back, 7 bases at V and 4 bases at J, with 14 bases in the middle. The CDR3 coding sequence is TGTGCCAGCATTGGACAGAGAATTTACGAGCAGTACTTC. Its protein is CASIGQRIYEQYF.

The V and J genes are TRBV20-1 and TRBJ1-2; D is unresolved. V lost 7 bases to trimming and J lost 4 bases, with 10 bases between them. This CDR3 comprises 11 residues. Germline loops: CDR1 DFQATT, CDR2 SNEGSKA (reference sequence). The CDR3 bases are TGCAGTGTTAGGGAGGGCTATGGCTACACCTTC. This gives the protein CSVREGYGYTF.

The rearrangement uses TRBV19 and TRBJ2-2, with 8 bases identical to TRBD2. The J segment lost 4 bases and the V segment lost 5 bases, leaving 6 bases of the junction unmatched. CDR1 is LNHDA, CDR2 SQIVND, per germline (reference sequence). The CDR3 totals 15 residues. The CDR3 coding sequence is TGTGCCAGTAGTTCCGGACTAGCCCTCACCGGGGAGCTGTTTTTT. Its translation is CASSSGLALTGELFF.

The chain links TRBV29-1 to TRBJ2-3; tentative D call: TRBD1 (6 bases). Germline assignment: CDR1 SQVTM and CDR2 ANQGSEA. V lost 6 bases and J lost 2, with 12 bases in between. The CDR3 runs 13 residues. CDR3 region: CSVGTLFTDTQYF. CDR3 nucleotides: TGCAGCGTGGGGACACTCTTCACAGATACGCAGTATTTT.

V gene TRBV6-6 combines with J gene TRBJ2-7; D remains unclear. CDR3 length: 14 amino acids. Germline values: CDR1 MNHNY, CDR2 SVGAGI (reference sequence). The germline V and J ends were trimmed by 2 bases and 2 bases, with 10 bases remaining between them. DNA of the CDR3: TGTGCCAGCAGTTACGCGGACGGCGCCTACGAGCAGTACTTC. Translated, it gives CASSYADGAYEQYF.

In DNA form, the CDR3 reads TGTGCCAGCAGCCGGGACAGGGACGGTGGCTACACCTTC. Protein product: CASSRDRDGGYTF. The chain recombines TRBV7-2 with TRBJ1-2; 9 bases map to TRBD1. This CDR3 has 13 residues. Looked up from germline, CDR1 is SGHTA and CDR2 is FQGNSA. The V and J ends lost 5 bases and 7 bases, in that order; junction bases with no gene match: 5.

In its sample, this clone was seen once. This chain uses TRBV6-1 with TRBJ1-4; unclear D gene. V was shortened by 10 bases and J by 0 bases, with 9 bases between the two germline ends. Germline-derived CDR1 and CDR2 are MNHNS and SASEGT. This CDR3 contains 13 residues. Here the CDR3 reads CATPDPTNEKLFF. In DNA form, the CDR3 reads TGTGCCACCCCGGACCCAACTAATGAAAAACTGTTTTTT.

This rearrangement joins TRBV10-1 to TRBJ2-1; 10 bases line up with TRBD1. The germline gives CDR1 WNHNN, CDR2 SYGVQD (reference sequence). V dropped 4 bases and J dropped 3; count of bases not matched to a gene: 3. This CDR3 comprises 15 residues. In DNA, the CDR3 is TGCGCCAGCAGTGGGGGACAGGGGTACTACAATGAGCAGTTCTTC. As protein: CASSGGQGYYNEQFF.

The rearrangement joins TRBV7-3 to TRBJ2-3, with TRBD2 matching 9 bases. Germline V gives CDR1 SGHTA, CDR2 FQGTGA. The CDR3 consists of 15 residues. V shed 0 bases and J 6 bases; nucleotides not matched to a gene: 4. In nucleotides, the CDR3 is TGTGCCAGCAGCTTAACGCGGGGGGGCTGGGATACGCAGTATTTT. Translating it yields CASSLTRGGWDTQYF.

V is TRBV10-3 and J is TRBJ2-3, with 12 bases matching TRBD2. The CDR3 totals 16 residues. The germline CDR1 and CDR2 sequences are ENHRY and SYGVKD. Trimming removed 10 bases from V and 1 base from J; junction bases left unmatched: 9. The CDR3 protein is CATRRLAGEGTDTQYF. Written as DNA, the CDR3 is TGTGCCACCCGCCGACTAGCGGGAGAAGGCACAGATACGCAGTATTTT.

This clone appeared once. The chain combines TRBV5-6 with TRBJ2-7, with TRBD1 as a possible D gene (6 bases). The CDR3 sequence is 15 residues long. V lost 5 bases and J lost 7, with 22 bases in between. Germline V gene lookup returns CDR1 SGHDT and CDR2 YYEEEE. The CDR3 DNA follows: TGTGCCAGCAGTCTGATCAGGGGTGTGGAGCAAGAGCAGTACTTC. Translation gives CASSLIRGVEQEQYF.

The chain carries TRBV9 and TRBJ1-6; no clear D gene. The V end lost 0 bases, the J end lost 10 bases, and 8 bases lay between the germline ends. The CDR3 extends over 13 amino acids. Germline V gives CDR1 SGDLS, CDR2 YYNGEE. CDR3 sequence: CASSVVGGSPLHF. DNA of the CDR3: TGTGCCAGCAGCGTAGTGGGTGGATCACCCCTCCACTTT.

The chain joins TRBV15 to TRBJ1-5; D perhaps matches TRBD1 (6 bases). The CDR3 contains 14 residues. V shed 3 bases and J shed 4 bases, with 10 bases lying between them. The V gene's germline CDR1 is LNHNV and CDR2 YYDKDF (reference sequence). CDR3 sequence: CATSSPGTNQPQHF. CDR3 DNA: TGTGCCACCAGCAGCCCCGGGACAAATCAGCCCCAGCATTTT.

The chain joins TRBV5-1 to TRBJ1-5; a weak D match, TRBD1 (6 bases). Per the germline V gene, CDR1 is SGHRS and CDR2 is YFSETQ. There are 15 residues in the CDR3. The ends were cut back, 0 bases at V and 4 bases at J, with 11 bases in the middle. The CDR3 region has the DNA TGCGCCAGCAGCTTGGAACAGGGCCCAAATCAGCCCCAGCATTTT. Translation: CASSLEQGPNQPQHF.

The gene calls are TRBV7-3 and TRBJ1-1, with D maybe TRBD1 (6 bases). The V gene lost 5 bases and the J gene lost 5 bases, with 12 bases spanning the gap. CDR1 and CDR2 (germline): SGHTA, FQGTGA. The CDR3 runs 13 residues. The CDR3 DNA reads TGTGCCAGCAGCGGGGGGCCGGGGACTGAAGCTTTCTTT. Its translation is CASSGGPGTEAFF.

The chain's CDR3 is CASSQRGIYGYTF. The CDR3, as DNA: TGTGCCAGCAGCCAAAGGGGTATCTATGGCTACACCTTC. This rearrangement joins TRBV14 to TRBJ1-2, with a weak D call TRBD1 (5 bases). The CDR3 runs to 13 residues. V was clipped by 2 bases and J by 4 bases, with 8 bases between them. CDR1 and CDR2 (germline): SGHDN, FVKESK.

CDR3: CSVWGQGGEQYF. The CDR3 bases are TGCAGCGTGTGGGGACAGGGGGGTGAGCAGTACTTC. V gene TRBV29-1 combines with J gene TRBJ2-7; 11 bases map to TRBD1. The junction had 5 bases not matched to a gene; V was cut back by 6 bases and J by 7 bases. Germline CDR1 reads SQVTM; CDR2 reads ANQGSEA. This CDR3 spans 12 amino acids.

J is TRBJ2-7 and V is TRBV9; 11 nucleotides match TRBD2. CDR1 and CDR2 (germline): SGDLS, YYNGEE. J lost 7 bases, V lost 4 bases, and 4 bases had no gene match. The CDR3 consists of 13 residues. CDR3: CASSPGTSGEQYF. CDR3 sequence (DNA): TGTGCCAGCAGCCCCGGGACTAGCGGAGAGCAGTACTTC.

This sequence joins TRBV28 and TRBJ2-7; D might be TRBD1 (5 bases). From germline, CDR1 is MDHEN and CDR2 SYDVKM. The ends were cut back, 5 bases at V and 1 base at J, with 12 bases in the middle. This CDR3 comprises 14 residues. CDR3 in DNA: TGTGCCAGCAGTGCGTCAGGGCGGTCCTACGAGCAGTACTTC. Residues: CASSASGRSYEQYF.